Listed below are T cell receptor beta chains from one sample, sequenced in a study of molecular identifiers for immune sequencing clone quantification. TCRdb processed the PCR reads anew with MiXCR; each CDR3 protein has one entry. The data hold hundreds of thousands of distinct CDR3 sequences, with around 25% observed a single time. The sequenced sample was naive CD8+ T cells from blood, with Jurkat cell RNA spiked in. The receptors here all came from a human donor in good health. Some libraries in this study had Jurkat cell RNA spiked in. Each CDR3 is given with its conserved first and last residue. Each record gives: V gene, D gene, clone size, J gene, CDR3 protein, CDR3 DNA. A D gene is named only where the DNA matches it firmly. Expanded clones are given a class, and other clones once, few, many or no size at all.

v_call: TRBV7-9; d_call: NA; clone_size: few; j_call: TRBJ2-3; cdr3_aa: CASSLHSGDHYTDTQYF; cdr3_nt: TGTGCCAGCAGCCTTCATTCAGGGGACCATTACACAGATACGCAGTATTTT
v_call: TRBV18; d_call: NA; clone_size: few; j_call: TRBJ2-1; cdr3_aa: CASSPGVAEMKFF; cdr3_nt: TGTGCCAGCTCACCGGGAGTAGCGGAAATGAAGTTCTTC
v_call: TRBV23-1; d_call: TRBD2; clone_size: many; j_call: TRBJ2-2; cdr3_aa: CASLRGGETGELFF; cdr3_nt: TGCGCCAGCCTCCGGGGGGGAGAGACCGGGGAGCTGTTTTTT
v_call: TRBV5-8; d_call: TRBD2; clone_size: few; j_call: TRBJ2-1; cdr3_aa: CASSLYLALAGVNEQFF; cdr3_nt: TGTGCCAGCAGCTTGTATCTGGCGCTAGCGGGGGTCAATGAGCAGTTCTTC
v_call: TRBV19; d_call: NA; clone_size: NA; j_call: TRBJ2-7; cdr3_aa: CASSILYRDHYYEQYF; cdr3_nt: TGTGCCAGTAGTATATTGTACAGGGACCACTACTACGAGCAGTACTTC
v_call: TRBV6-5; d_call: NA; clone_size: many; j_call: TRBJ2-5; cdr3_aa: CASSYSSTGQETQYF; cdr3_nt: TGTGCCAGCAGTTACTCGTCGACTGGGCAAGAGACCCAGTACTTC
v_call: TRBV29-1; d_call: TRBD2; clone_size: many; j_call: TRBJ2-7; cdr3_aa: CSVFASGSSYEQYF; cdr3_nt: TGCAGCGTTTTCGCTAGCGGGAGTAGCTACGAGCAGTACTTC
v_call: TRBV7-6; d_call: NA; clone_size: few; j_call: TRBJ2-2; cdr3_aa: CASSLEFYGELFF; cdr3_nt: TGTGCCAGCAGCTTAGAGTTCTACGGGGAGCTGTTTTTT
v_call: TRBV20-1; d_call: NA; clone_size: many; j_call: TRBJ2-7; cdr3_aa: CSARDFRTNEQYF; cdr3_nt: TGCAGTGCTAGAGATTTTAGGACAAACGAGCAGTACTTC
v_call: TRBV11-2; d_call: NA; clone_size: many; j_call: TRBJ2-5; cdr3_aa: CASSQDGYSRYQETQYF; cdr3_nt: TGTGCCAGCAGCCAAGACGGATATTCTAGGTACCAAGAGACCCAGTACTTC
v_call: TRBV10-3; d_call: NA; clone_size: few; j_call: TRBJ2-2; cdr3_aa: CAISGVPPGDTGEPFF; cdr3_nt: TGTGCCATCAGTGGGGTGCCCCCGGGCGACACCGGGGAGCCGTTTTTT